The 31 T cell receptor beta chains below were found in one sample sequenced in a study of a mutant IDH1 vaccine in newly diagnosed glioma. Time point noted: baseline, week 1 (first vaccination visit). Treatment given: pre-vaccination baseline after standard-of-care therapy. This table comes from immunoSEQ multiplex PCR, and its TCRdb copy is limited to in-frame clones, with some not included. The sample contains about 88,000 clones, over 75% of which appear only once. The source was PBMCs, collected from a glioma patient treated with radiotherapy, temozolomide or both. These receptors all stem from a man in his forties or fifties with glioma. Some clones in this sample may be carry-over from other donors' samples.

This rearrangement joins TRBV5-1 to TRBJ1-1; D may be TRBD1 (5 bases). V lost 4 bases and J lost 6, with 19 bases in between. The CDR3 loop spans 15 amino acids. Germline CDR1 and CDR2: SGHRS and YFSETQ. CDR3 nucleotides: TGCGCCAGCAGCCAGGGAACGGTGACGGCTTCTGAAGCTTTCTTT. Residues: CASSQGTVTASEAFF.

The rearrangement links TRBV6-5 to TRBJ2-7; possibly TRBD1 or TRBD2 for D (7 bases each). This CDR3 has 15 amino acids. V lost 2 bases and J lost 4, with 15 bases in between. From germline, CDR1 is MNHEY and CDR2 SVGAGI. The CDR3 coding sequence is TGTGCCAGCAGTTACGGTCAGGGGGGGACGTACGAGCAGTACTTC. It encodes CASSYGQGGTYEQYF.

This clone was found a few times. The rearrangement links TRBV4-1 to TRBJ1-5; 8 bases line up with TRBD1. Germline V CDR1 and CDR2: MGHRA, YSYEKL. The CDR3 loop spans 14 amino acids. After removal of 2 bases from V and 7 bases from J, the junction contained 4 bases not matched to a gene. The CDR3 coding sequence is TGCGCCAGCAGCCAACAGGGGGCTGGACAGCCCCAGCATTTT. Amino acids: CASSQQGAGQPQHF.

This clone occurred once. V gene TRBV7-9 combines with J gene TRBJ1-6; D gene unclear. V was cut by 5 bases and J by 7 bases, with 21 bases left in between. The CDR3 runs 17 residues. The germline V gene encodes CDR1 SEHNR and CDR2 FQNEAQ (reference sequence). CDR3 loop: CASSPARTTSTNSPLHF. The CDR3 region has the DNA TGTGCCAGCAGCCCAGCGCGGACTACATCAACCAATTCACCCCTCCACTTT.

CDR3 residues: CASSLPRGVAWGTGELFF. CDR3 DNA sequence: TGTGCCAGCAGCCTACCCAGGGGGGTTGCCTGGGGCACCGGGGAGCTGTTTTTT. The rearrangement uses TRBV5-6 and TRBJ2-2; tentatively, D is TRBD1 (7 bases). Germline-derived CDR1 and CDR2 are SGHDT and YYEEEE. Trimming removed 4 bases from V and 4 bases from J, with 23 bases in between. The CDR3 totals 18 residues.

The CDR3 loop is CASSFQETQYF. CDR3 nucleotide sequence: TGTGCCAGCAGCTTTCAAGAGACCCAGTACTTC. The chain is built from TRBV2 and TRBJ2-5; no clear D. Germline lookup yields CDR1 SNHLY and CDR2 FYNNEI. There are 11 residues in the CDR3. V dropped 6 bases and J dropped 2 bases, with 4 bases sitting between them.

The chain couples TRBV7-9 to TRBJ1-2; the D gene is possibly TRBD1 (6 bases). CDR1 and CDR2 (germline): SEHNR, FQNEAQ (reference sequence). Trimming shortened V by 3 bases and J by 5 bases, and 10 bases separated the two germline ends. The CDR3 is 13 amino acids. As DNA, the CDR3 is TGTGCCAGCAGCTTTGGACAGCTATATGGCTACACCTTC. Translated: CASSFGQLYGYTF.

The chain recombines TRBV7-2 with TRBJ1-5; 8 bases align to TRBD1. The CDR3 spans 15 residues. Unmatched junction bases numbered 6, after V lost 3 bases and J lost 5 bases. CDR1 is SGHTA and CDR2 is FQGNSA in the germline V gene. The CDR3 region has the DNA TGTGCCAGCAGCTTGACAGGGGAAAGGGATCAGCCCCAGCATTTT. Protein sequence: CASSLTGERDQPQHF.

V gene TRBV6-1 combines with J gene TRBJ1-1, with 7 bases matching TRBD1. The length of the CDR3 is 12 residues. The germline V gene encodes CDR1 MNHNS and CDR2 SASEGT. V was clipped by 6 bases and J by 4 bases; unmatched bases: 2. CDR3 loop: CASRAGGTEAFF. CDR3 sequence (DNA): TGTGCCAGCAGGGCAGGGGGCACTGAAGCTTTCTTT.

The rearrangement uses TRBV6-9 and TRBJ2-1; 9 nucleotides line up with TRBD1. The CDR3 covers 17 residues. Germline V gene sequence: CDR1 MNHGY, CDR2 SVAAGI. J was trimmed by 5 bases and V by 11 bases; bases with no gene match: 19. The CDR3 sequence is CASTDLGQGIRHNEQFF. Here the CDR3 DNA reads TGTGCCTCCACGGACCTGGGACAGGGTATAAGGCACAATGAGCAGTTCTTC.

The J gene is TRBJ2-5, the V gene TRBV2; 10 bases fit TRBD2. CDR1 is SNHLY, CDR2 FYNNEI, per germline. The CDR3 covers 16 residues. The junction had 10 bases not matched to a gene; V was cut back by 5 bases and J by 4 bases. In DNA form, the CDR3 reads TGTGCCAGCAGTCCCCGATTAGCGGGGGGCGGAGAGACCCAGTACTTC. Protein sequence: CASSPRLAGGGETQYF.

V and J are TRBV5-1 and TRBJ1-2, with a tentative D call TRBD1 (5 bases). Deletions cut 4 bases from V and 7 bases from J, with 14 bases between. Germline V gene sequence: CDR1 SGHRS, CDR2 YFSETQ. This CDR3 has 13 residues. The chain's CDR3 is CASSVEWQGGYTF. Here the CDR3 DNA reads TGCGCCAGCAGCGTGGAATGGCAGGGTGGCTACACCTTC. The full variable domain, its missing parts supplied by reference TRBV5-1 and TRBJ1-2, is KAGVTQTPRYLIKTRGQQVTLSCSPISGHRSVSWYQQTPGQGLQFLFEYFSETQRNKGNFPGRFSGRQFSNSRSEMNVSTLELGDSALYLCASSVEWQGGYTFGSGTRLTVV.

The V gene is TRBV23-1, the J gene TRBJ1-1; the match to TRBD1 covers 10 bases. TRBV23-1 qualifies as an ORF whose function is uncertain. V dropped 8 bases and J dropped 1; count of bases not matched to a gene: 1. The CDR3 sequence is 13 residues long. In nucleotides, the CDR3 is TGCGCCAGCGGGACAGGGGCGAACACTGAAGCTTTCTTT. It is translated as CASGTGANTEAFF.

The rearrangement uses TRBV13 and TRBJ2-2; no firm D call. Per the germline V gene, CDR1 is PRHDT and CDR2 is FYEKMQ (reference sequence). The CDR3 runs 13 residues. The V and J ends lost 2 bases and 3 bases respectively, with 4 bases between them. In DNA, the CDR3 is TGTGCCAGCAGCTTATTGTACACCGGGGAGCTGTTTTTT. Amino acid sequence: CASSLLYTGELFF.

V is TRBV30 and J is TRBJ1-1, with D hard to call. V shed 0 bases and J shed 0 bases, with 11 bases lying between them. The length of the CDR3 is 15 residues. Germline assignment: CDR1 GTSNPN and CDR2 SVGIG (reference sequence). The CDR3 nucleotides are TGTGCCTGGAGTGTAGTAGGGCAGTTGAACACTGAAGCTTTCTTT. Amino acids: CAWSVVGQLNTEAFF.

The chain recombines TRBV13 with TRBJ2-7, with no clear D. V lost 2 bases and J 0 bases, leaving 11 bases between the germline ends. The CDR3 covers 15 residues. Looked up from germline, CDR1 is PRHDT and CDR2 is FYEKMQ (reference sequence). The DNA of the CDR3 is TGTGCCAGCAGCTTAAAGAAGTTGAGCTCCTACGAGCAGTACTTC. Translating gives CASSLKKLSSYEQYF.

The chain uses TRBV10-2 and TRBJ1-2, with D possibly TRBD1 on 6 matching bases. Germline CDR1 reads WSHSY; CDR2 reads SAAADI. V lost 4 bases to trimming and J lost 2 bases, with 11 bases between them. The CDR3 is 14 residues long. The CDR3 loop reads CASSVQGANYGYTF. For the CDR3, the DNA is TGCGCCAGCAGTGTACAGGGTGCGAACTATGGCTACACCTTC.

This sequence joins TRBV7-9 and TRBJ1-3; D is unclear. Trimming left V 0 bases short and J 1 base short, with 7 bases between. The CDR3 spans 15 residues. Per germline, CDR1 SEHNR and CDR2 FQNEAQ (reference sequence). The CDR3 loop is CASSLAGGSGNTIYF. The DNA for the CDR3 is TGTGCCAGCAGCTTAGCAGGCGGATCTGGAAACACCATATATTTT.

The CDR3 reads CASSQSGPETQYF. DNA for the CDR3: TGTGCCAGCAGTCAAAGCGGGCCGGAGACCCAGTACTTC. This rearrangement joins TRBV2 to TRBJ2-5; D perhaps matches TRBD2 (6 bases). The germline V and J ends were trimmed by 5 bases and 5 bases, with 12 bases remaining between them. CDR1 SNHLY and CDR2 FYNNEI come from the germline V gene. The CDR3 consists of 13 residues.

The rearrangement uses TRBV7-8 and TRBJ1-3; 7 bases agree with TRBD1. The ends lost 5 bases at V and 5 bases at J; junction bases unmatched: 9. Per germline, CDR1 SGHVS and CDR2 FQNEAQ. The CDR3 contains 15 residues. CDR3 residues: CASSTDRVTRNTIYF. DNA for the CDR3: TGTGCCAGCAGCACCGACAGGGTGACGCGAAACACCATATATTTT.

This clone showed up just once. The chain combines TRBV4-1 with TRBJ1-6; TRBD1 matches 8 bases. The CDR3 sequence is 17 residues long. Trimming took 2 bases from V and 4 from J; bases not matched to a gene: 7. CDR1 is MGHRA and CDR2 is YSYEKL in the germline V gene. The CDR3 sequence is CASSQKGGDRYNSPLHF. In DNA, the CDR3 is TGCGCCAGCAGCCAAAAAGGGGGGGACAGGTATAATTCACCCCTCCACTTT.

The chain is built from TRBV5-1 and TRBJ2-3, with TRBD1 identical over 7 bases. The CDR3 is 14 residues long. The trim removed 3 bases at V and 3 bases at J, leaving 4 bases unmatched. Germline V gene lookup returns CDR1 SGHRS and CDR2 YFSETQ. This CDR3 is CASSSSTGTDTQYF. CDR3 in DNA: TGCGCCAGCAGCTCCTCGACAGGGACAGATACGCAGTATTTT.

The rearrangement joins TRBV6-1 to TRBJ1-1; TRBD1 agrees at 7 bases. V was clipped by 7 bases and J by 8 bases; unmatched bases: 10. The CDR3 covers 13 residues. Germline V lookup: CDR1 MNHNS, CDR2 SASEGT. The CDR3 is CASNPGQDTEAFF. Written as DNA, the CDR3 is TGTGCCAGCAACCCCGGACAGGATACCGAAGCTTTCTTT.

This chain links TRBV1 with TRBJ1-1. TRBV1 is a known pseudogene. The CDR3 is 15 amino acids. The CDR3 DNA follows: TGCACCAGCAGCCAAGATCCATGGCGGCACCCTATAGCTTTCTTT. Amino acids: CTSSQDPWRHPIAFF.

The chain links TRBV27 to TRBJ1-5, with D possibly TRBD1 on 5 matching bases. CDR1 MNHEY and CDR2 SMNVEV come from the germline V gene (reference sequence). The CDR3 has 14 residues. With 6 bases removed from V and 7 bases from J, the gap between germline ends came to 16 bases. The CDR3 DNA reads as TGTGCCAGCAGCTCAATCGGTGGGGCCCAGCCCCAGCATTTT. As protein: CASSSIGGAQPQHF.

The rearrangement uses TRBV7-2 and TRBJ1-3; no definite D call. CDR3 size: 15 residues. Germline-derived CDR1 and CDR2 are SGHTA and FQGNSA. V lost 5 bases, J lost 1 base, and 12 bases lay in between. This chain's CDR3 is CASSRPALSGNTIYF. The CDR3 DNA reads as TGTGCCAGCAGCCGACCAGCCTTGTCTGGAAACACCATATATTTT.

The rearrangement links TRBV6-5 to TRBJ1-2, with D uncertain. CDR1 and CDR2 from the germline V gene are MNHEY and SVGAGI. This CDR3 comprises 13 residues. V was shortened by 2 bases and J by 2 bases, with 6 bases between the two germline ends. The CDR3 sequence is CASSYEWNYGYTF. The CDR3 bases are TGTGCCAGCAGTTACGAGTGGAACTATGGCTACACCTTC.

V and J are TRBV5-4 and TRBJ2-1; the match to TRBD1 covers 8 bases. The CDR3 is 15 amino acids. From germline, CDR1 is SGHNT and CDR2 YYREEE (reference sequence). CDR3 DNA: TGTGCATCAAAAATAGACAGGGGCACCTACAATGAGCAGTTCTTC. It yields the protein CASKIDRGTYNEQFF.

The J gene is TRBJ2-2, the V gene TRBV9, with TRBD2 identical over 11 bases. Germline trimming cut 4 bases from V and 6 bases from J; bases unmatched to any gene: 5. The CDR3 is 15 amino acids. Germline assignment: CDR1 SGDLS and CDR2 YYNGEE. Here the CDR3 DNA reads TGTGCCAGCAGCCCCCGACTAGCGGGGCCCGGGGAGCTGTTTTTT. It yields the protein CASSPRLAGPGELFF. The full variable domain, rest sourced from reference TRBV9 and TRBJ2-2, is DSGVTQTPKHLITATGQRVTLRCSPRSGDLSVYWYQQSLDQGLQFLIQYYNGEERAKGNILERFSAQQFPDLHSELNLSSLELGDSALYFCASSPRLAGPGELFFGEGSRLTVL.

This chain connects TRBV28 to TRBJ1-2; D may be TRBD1 (6 bases). This CDR3 spans 16 amino acids. V was clipped by 3 bases and J by 2 bases, with 16 bases between them. CDR1 is MDHEN and CDR2 is SYDVKM in the germline V gene. The CDR3 bases are TGTGCCAGCAGTTTCCCCCGAGGGGGGACGAACTATGGCTACACCTTC. This codes for CASSFPRGGTNYGYTF.

This clone was seen a handful of times. CDR3 sequence (DNA): TGTGCCAGCAGCTCAGGACAGGGTTGGGAGACCCAGTACTTC. Translating gives CASSSGQGWETQYF. The chain combines TRBV7-6 with TRBJ2-5, with 8 bases identical to TRBD1. Germline values: CDR1 SGHVS, CDR2 FNYEAQ. With 4 bases clipped from V and 5 bases from J, the junction kept 6 bases outside the gene matches. The CDR3 spans 14 residues.